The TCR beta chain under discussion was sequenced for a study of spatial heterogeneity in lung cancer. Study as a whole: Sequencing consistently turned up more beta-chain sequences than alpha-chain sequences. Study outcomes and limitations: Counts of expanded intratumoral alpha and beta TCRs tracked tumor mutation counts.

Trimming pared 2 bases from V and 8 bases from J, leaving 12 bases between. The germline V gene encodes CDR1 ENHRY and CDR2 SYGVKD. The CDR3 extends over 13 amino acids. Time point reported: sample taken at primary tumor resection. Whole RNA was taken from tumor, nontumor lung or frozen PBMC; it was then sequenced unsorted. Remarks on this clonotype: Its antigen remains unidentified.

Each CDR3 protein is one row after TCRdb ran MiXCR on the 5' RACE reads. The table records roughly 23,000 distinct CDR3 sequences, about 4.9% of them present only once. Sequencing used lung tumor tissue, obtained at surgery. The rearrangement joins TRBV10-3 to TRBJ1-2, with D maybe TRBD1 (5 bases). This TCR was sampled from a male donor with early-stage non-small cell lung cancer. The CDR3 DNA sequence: TGTGCCATCAGTGAGCAGGGTTCGGGAGGCTACACCTTC. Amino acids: CAISEQGSGGYTF.